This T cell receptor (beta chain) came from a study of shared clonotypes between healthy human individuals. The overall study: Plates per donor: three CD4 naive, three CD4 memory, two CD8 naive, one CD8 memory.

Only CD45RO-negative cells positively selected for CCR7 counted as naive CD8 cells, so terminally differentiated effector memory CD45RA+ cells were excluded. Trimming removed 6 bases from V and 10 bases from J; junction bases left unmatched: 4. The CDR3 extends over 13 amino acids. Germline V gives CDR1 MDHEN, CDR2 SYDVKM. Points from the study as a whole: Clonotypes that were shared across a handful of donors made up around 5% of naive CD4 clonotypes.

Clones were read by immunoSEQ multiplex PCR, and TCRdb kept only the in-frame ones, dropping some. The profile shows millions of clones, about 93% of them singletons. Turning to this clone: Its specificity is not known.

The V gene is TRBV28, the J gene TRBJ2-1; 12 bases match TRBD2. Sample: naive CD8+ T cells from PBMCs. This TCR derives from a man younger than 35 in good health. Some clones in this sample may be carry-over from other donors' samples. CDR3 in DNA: TGTGCCAGCAGGCTAGCGGGAGGGCCGGAGCAGTTCTTC. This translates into CASRLAGGPEQFF.